Below, 16 T cell receptor beta chains from the same sample are listed, as sequenced in a study of T cells of healthy individuals. TCRdb redid the calling of the 5' RACE reads with MiXCR, one entry per CDR3 protein. The sample lists about 100,000 distinct CDR3 sequences, approximately 15% occurring once. Every receptor here comes from a human donor in good health.

This clonotype was recorded many times. The chain joins TRBV7-2 to TRBJ1-2; the D gene is possibly TRBD1 (6 bases). This CDR3 comprises 15 residues. Germline V gene data show CDR1 as SGHTA and CDR2 as FQGNSA. The V gene lost 1 base and the J gene lost 4 bases, with 13 bases spanning the gap. The CDR3 loop reads CASSLGGGSAYGYTF. The CDR3 region has the DNA TGTGCCAGCAGCTTAGGGGGGGGCTCCGCCTATGGCTACACCTTC. The whole variable domain, remainder taken from reference TRBV7-2 and TRBJ1-2, is GAGVSQSPSNKVTEKGKDVELRCDPISGHTALYWYRQSLGQGLEFLIYFQGNSAPDKSGLPSDRFSAERTGGSVSTLTIQRTQQEDSAVYLCASSLGGGSAYGYTFGSGTRLTVV.

This clonotype occurred many times. The rearrangement links TRBV6-6 to TRBJ1-1; 9 nucleotides align to TRBD1. CDR1 is MNHNY, CDR2 SVGAGI, per germline (reference sequence). The CDR3 totals 14 residues. V shed 5 bases and J 5 bases; nucleotides not matched to a gene: 6. CDR3 sequence reads: CASSNRDRATEAFF. In DNA form, the CDR3 reads TGTGCCAGCAGTAACCGGGACAGGGCGACTGAAGCTTTCTTT.

This clonotype was seen just once. The V and J genes are TRBV7-9 and TRBJ2-7; 8 nucleotides match TRBD1. The CDR3 is made up of 16 amino acids. The junction had 16 bases not matched to a gene; V was cut back by 5 bases and J by 7 bases. CDR1 and CDR2 from the germline V gene are SEHNR and FQNEAQ (reference sequence). As DNA, the CDR3 is TGTGCCAGCAGCCAAGACAGGGGCCTCCTGGGTAGAGAGCAGTACTTC. Amino acids: CASSQDRGLLGREQYF.

V gene TRBV28 combines with J gene TRBJ2-1, with D unresolved. CDR1 and CDR2 (germline): MDHEN, SYDVKM. The V end lost 2 bases, the J end lost 10 bases, and 9 bases lay between the germline ends. This CDR3 contains 12 residues. The CDR3 DNA follows: TGTGCCAGCAGTTTACGGGTGGGCGAGCAGTTCTTC. Translated, it gives CASSLRVGEQFF. The full variable domain, its missing parts supplied by reference TRBV28 and TRBJ2-1, is DVKVTQSSRYLVKRTGEKVFLECVQDMDHENMFWYRQDPGLGLRLIYFSYDVKMKEKGDIPEGYSVSREKKERFSLILESASTNQTSMYLCASSLRVGEQFFGPGTRLTVL.

This clonotype has more than one count but fewer than ten. This chain links TRBV7-9 with TRBJ2-5; 10 nucleotides match TRBD2. CDR1 and CDR2 (germline): SEHNR, FQNEAQ (reference sequence). V shed 2 bases and J 4 bases; nucleotides not matched to a gene: 7. The CDR3 contains 16 residues. The CDR3 bases are TGTGCCAGCAGCTTAATCAAAGCGGGAGGGCGAGAGACCCAGTACTTC. Protein sequence: CASSLIKAGGRETQYF. Based on the CDR3 plus reference TRBV7-9 and TRBJ2-5, the full variable domain is DTGVSQNPRHKITKRGQNVTFRCDPISEHNRLYWYRQTLGQGPEFLTYFQNEAQLEKSRLLSDRFSAERPKGSFSTLEIQRTEQGDSAMYLCASSLIKAGGRETQYFGPGTRLLVL.

This chain joins TRBV7-2 and TRBJ2-5; no clear D. CDR1 and CDR2 from the germline V gene are SGHTA and FQGNSA. Deletions cut 5 bases from V and 4 bases from J, with 20 bases between. The CDR3 contains 16 residues. The CDR3 loop reads CASSPRPLTQRETQYF. In DNA form, the CDR3 reads TGTGCCAGCAGCCCCCGACCCTTAACTCAGAGAGAGACCCAGTACTTC.

Only one count was recorded for this clonotype. This rearrangement joins TRBV27 to TRBJ2-7; 8 bases are a match to TRBD1. Germline trimming cut 5 bases from V and 3 bases from J; bases unmatched to any gene: 12. This CDR3 contains 16 residues. Germline V gene lookup returns CDR1 MNHEY and CDR2 SMNVEV (reference sequence). CDR3 coding DNA: TGTGCCAGCAGTACCCCCCCGGGACAGGCGTTCTACGAGCAGTACTTC. It is translated as CASSTPPGQAFYEQYF.

This clonotype was detected ten times or more. The V and J genes are TRBV19 and TRBJ1-6; no clear D gene. Germline CDR1 is LNHDA and CDR2 is SQIVND (reference sequence). Between the trimmed V and J ends, which lost 3 bases and 6 bases, there was a span of 18 bases. This CDR3 comprises 17 residues. The CDR3 DNA is TGTGCCAGTAGTATCTCCGTTCGACGGAGGACTAATTCACCCCTCCACTTT. Translating it yields CASSISVRRRTNSPLHF. The full variable domain, rest sourced from reference TRBV19 and TRBJ1-6, is DGGITQSPKYLFRKEGQNVTLSCEQNLNHDAMYWYRQDPGQGLRLIYYSQIVNDFQKGDIAEGYSVSREKKESFPLTVTSAQKNPTAFYLCASSISVRRRTNSPLHFGNGTRLTVT.

This chain links TRBV7-9 with TRBJ2-1, with 10 bases identical to TRBD2. The CDR3 spans 15 residues. J lost 2 bases, V lost 6 bases, and 4 bases had no gene match. Germline CDR1 is SEHNR and CDR2 is FQNEAQ (reference sequence). The CDR3 here is CASSPTSGTYNEQFF. CDR3 DNA: TGTGCCAGCAGTCCTACTAGCGGGACCTACAATGAGCAGTTCTTC.

The sample holds a few counts of this clonotype. The J gene is TRBJ2-3, the V gene TRBV4-2; D possibly corresponds to TRBD2 (5 bases). The germline V gene encodes CDR1 LGHNA and CDR2 YNFKEQ. The CDR3 is made up of 13 amino acids. Trimming pared 4 bases from V and 5 bases from J, leaving 10 bases between. The CDR3 DNA reads as TGTGCCAGCAGCCTCAGGAGGATAGATACGCAGTATTTT. Encoded protein: CASSLRRIDTQYF.

This clonotype was counted a few times. The CDR3 is CATSYGTTYEQYF. The CDR3 nucleotides read TGTGCCACCAGCTACGGGACGACCTACGAGCAGTACTTC. The J gene is TRBJ2-7, the V gene TRBV15; D possibly uses TRBD1 or TRBD2 (5 bases each). V was shortened by 5 bases and J by 2 bases, with 10 bases between the two germline ends. Germline assignment: CDR1 LNHNV and CDR2 YYDKDF (reference sequence). The CDR3 extends over 13 amino acids. The complete variable domain, with remaining parts taken from reference TRBV15 and TRBJ2-7, reads DAMVIQNPRYQVTQFGKPVTLSCSQTLNHNVMYWYQQKSSQAPKLLFHYYDKDFNNEADTPDNFQSRRPNTSFCFLDIRSPGLGDTAMYLCATSYGTTYEQYFGPGTRLTVT.

The chain is built from TRBV12-3 or TRBV12-4 and TRBJ2-1; D is ambiguous. The CDR3 totals 12 residues. Trimming pared 7 bases from V and 10 bases from J, leaving 14 bases between. CDR3 DNA sequence: TGTGCCAGCACGCAGAGTATGGGCGAGCAGTTCTTC. This codes for CASTQSMGEQFF.

This clonotype was seen only once. The V gene is TRBV20-1, the J gene TRBJ1-5, with D maybe TRBD1 (5 bases). The CDR3 runs to 12 residues. Trimming left V 6 bases short and J 11 bases short, with 17 bases between. The V gene's germline CDR1 is DFQATT and CDR2 SNEGSKA (reference sequence). In DNA form, the CDR3 reads TGCAGTGCCAGGAATCAGGGTAGGACCCAGCATTTT. Protein: CSARNQGRTQHF.

The J gene is TRBJ2-3, the V gene TRBV27, with 11 bases lining up with TRBD2. With 4 bases clipped from V and 2 bases from J, the junction kept 5 bases outside the gene matches. The CDR3 loop spans 16 amino acids. The germline CDR1 and CDR2 sequences are MNHEY and SMNVEV (reference sequence). CDR3: CASSWTSGYSTDTQYF. CDR3 bases: TGTGCCAGCAGTTGGACTAGCGGGTACTCCACAGATACGCAGTATTTT.

The chain has TRBV6-5 and TRBJ2-1; 15 nucleotides line up with TRBD2. Germline V gene data show CDR1 as MNHEY and CDR2 as SVGAGI. The ends lost 6 bases at V and 4 bases at J; junction bases unmatched: 10. The CDR3 has 18 residues. The CDR3 nucleotides are TGTGCCAGCAGCCCCGGACTAGCGGGGGGGTCGGTATACAATGAGCAGTTCTTC. Translation gives CASSPGLAGGSVYNEQFF.

This clonotype was detected only a few times. The J gene is TRBJ2-1, the V gene TRBV4-1; 11 nucleotides align to TRBD2. V gave up 4 bases and J gave up 3 bases; unmatched junction bases: 2. CDR1 is MGHRA and CDR2 is YSYEKL in the germline V gene. CDR3 length equals 15 residues. The CDR3 spells CASSRTSGLYNEQFF. The DNA for the CDR3 is TGCGCCAGCAGCCGGACTAGCGGGCTCTACAATGAGCAGTTCTTC.